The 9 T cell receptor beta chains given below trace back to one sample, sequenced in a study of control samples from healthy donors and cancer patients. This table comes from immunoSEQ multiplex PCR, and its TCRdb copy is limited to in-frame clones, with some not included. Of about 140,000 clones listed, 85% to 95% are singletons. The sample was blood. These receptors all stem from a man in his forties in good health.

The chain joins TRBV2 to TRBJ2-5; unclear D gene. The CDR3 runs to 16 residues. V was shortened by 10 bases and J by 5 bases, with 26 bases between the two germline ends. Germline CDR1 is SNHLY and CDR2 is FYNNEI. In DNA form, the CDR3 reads TGTGCCAACACTGTGGTCGAGCGATACCCCGGGGAGACCCAGTACTTC. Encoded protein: CANTVVERYPGETQYF.

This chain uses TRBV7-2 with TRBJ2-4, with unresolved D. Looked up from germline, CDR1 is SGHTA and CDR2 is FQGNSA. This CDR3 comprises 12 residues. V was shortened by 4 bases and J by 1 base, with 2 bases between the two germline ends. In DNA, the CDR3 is TGTGCCAGCAGCTACGCCAAAAACATTCAGTACTTC. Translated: CASSYAKNIQYF.

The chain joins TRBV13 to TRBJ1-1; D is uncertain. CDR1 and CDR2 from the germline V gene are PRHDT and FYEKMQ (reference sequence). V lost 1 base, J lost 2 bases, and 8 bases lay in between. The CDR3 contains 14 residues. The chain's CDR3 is CASSLVRENTEAFF. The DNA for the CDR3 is TGTGCCAGCAGCTTAGTTCGGGAAAACACTGAAGCTTTCTTT.

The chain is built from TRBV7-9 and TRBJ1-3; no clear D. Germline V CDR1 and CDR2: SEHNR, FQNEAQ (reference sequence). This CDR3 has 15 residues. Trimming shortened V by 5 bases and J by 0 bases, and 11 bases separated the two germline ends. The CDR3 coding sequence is TGTGCCAGCAGCCTCGCCCCAAGCTCTGGAAACACCATATATTTT. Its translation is CASSLAPSSGNTIYF.

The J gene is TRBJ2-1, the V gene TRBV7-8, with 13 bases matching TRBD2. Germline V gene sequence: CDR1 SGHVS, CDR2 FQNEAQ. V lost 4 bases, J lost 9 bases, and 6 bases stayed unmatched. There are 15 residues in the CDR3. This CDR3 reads CASSSTSGRAAEQFF. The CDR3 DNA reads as TGTGCCAGCAGCTCTACTAGCGGGAGGGCCGCTGAGCAGTTCTTC.

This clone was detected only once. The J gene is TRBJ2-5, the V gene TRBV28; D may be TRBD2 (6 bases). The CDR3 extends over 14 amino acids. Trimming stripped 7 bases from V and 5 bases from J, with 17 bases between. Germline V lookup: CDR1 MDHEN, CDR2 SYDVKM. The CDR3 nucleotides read TGTGCCAGCATGAACCGGGGGAGTGGGGAGACCCAGTACTTC. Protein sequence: CASMNRGSGETQYF.

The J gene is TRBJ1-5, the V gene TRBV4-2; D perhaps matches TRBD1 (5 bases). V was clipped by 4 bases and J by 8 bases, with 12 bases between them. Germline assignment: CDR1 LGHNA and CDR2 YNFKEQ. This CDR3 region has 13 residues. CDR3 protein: CASSLKRGEPQHF. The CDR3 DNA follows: TGTGCCAGCAGCCTCAAGAGGGGTGAGCCCCAGCATTTT.

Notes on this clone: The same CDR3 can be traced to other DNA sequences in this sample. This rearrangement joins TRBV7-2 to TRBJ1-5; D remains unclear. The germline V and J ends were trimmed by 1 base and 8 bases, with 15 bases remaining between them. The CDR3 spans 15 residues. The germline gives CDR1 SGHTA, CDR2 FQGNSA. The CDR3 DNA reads TGTGCCAGCAGCTTAGACTGGACTGCTCTAAAGCCCCAGCATTTT. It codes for CASSLDWTALKPQHF.

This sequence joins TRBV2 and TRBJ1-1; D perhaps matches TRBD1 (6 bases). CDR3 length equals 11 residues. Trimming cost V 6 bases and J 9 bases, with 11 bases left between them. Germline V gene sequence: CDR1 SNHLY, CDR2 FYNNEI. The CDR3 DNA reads TGTGCCAGCAGCCCGCGGGACAAAGCTTTCTTT. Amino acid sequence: CASSPRDKAFF.